The subject of this entry is one T cell receptor (beta chain). This clonotype occurred many times. Which antigen it targets is not known. Base quality data are lacking; no much larger clone is found one base away. This record comes from a study of T cell repertoires in cytomegalovirus infection (dated by TCRdb to the late 2010s). The study in broad terms: Donor HLA type was relevant to the analysis, because carriage of CMV infection together with the matching HLA type was indicated by public TCR beta signatures.

At the junction V is shortened by 5 bases and J by 4 bases; bases outside the gene matches: 3. Inclusive of the bounding cysteine and phenylalanine, the CDR3 is 14 residues long. Of all the DNA, just the CDR3 is kept, 42 bases in frame from base 1. What the study reported, not specific to this receptor: Cumulative frequency of public TCR beta family members discriminated carriers of CMV infection plus the relevant HLA type in this cohort and an independent roughly 330-donor cohort. The ex vivo response was dominated by HLA-C-restricted CMV-specific TCR beta clonotypes, which also provided the single most frequent clonotype in two of eight donors.

Sequencing was performed on an Illumina HiSeq 1500. The public reads were reprocessed in TCRdb via fastp at Q25 and MiXCR, keeping in-frame beta chains. Rows matching on CDR3 protein sequence are summarized as one entry with the most common DNA and genes. This sample is represented by a few hundred thousand distinct CDR3 sequences; 9.5% of them were singletons. The ten largest clones take up 3.5% to 4.5% of the sample. This TCR was recovered from a human donor in good health (CMV status not recorded). Some clones in this sample may be carry-over from other donors' samples. Input material: PBMCs. The chain employs TRBV12-3 or TRBV12-4 and TRBJ1-2, and 11 junctional nucleotides match TRBD1. For the CDR3, the sequence is CASSPGTGGYGYTF. The DNA reads as follows: TGTGCCAGCAGTCCGGGGACAGGGGGCTATGGCTACACCTTC.